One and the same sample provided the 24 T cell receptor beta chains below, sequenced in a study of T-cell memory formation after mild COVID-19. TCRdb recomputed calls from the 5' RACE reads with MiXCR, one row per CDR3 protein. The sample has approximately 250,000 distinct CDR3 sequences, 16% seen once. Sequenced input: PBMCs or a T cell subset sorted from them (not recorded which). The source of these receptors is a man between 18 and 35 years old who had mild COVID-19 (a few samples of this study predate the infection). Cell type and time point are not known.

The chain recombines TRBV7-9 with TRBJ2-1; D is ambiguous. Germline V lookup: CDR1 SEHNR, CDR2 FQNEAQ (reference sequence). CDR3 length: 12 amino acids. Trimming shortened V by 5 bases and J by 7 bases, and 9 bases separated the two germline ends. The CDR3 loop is CASSPFGNEQFF. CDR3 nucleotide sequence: TGTGCCAGCAGCCCTTTTGGGAATGAGCAGTTCTTC.

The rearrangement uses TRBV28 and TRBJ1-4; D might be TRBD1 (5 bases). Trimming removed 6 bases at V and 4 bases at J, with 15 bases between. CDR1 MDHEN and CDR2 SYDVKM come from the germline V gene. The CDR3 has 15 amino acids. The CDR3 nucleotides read TGTGCCAGCAGCTCTCCTGGGGGGATTAATGAAAAACTGTTTTTT. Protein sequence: CASSSPGGINEKLFF.

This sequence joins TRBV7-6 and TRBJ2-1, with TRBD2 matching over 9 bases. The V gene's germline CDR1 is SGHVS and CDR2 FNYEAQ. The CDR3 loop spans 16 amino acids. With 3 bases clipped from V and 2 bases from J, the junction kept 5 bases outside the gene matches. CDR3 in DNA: TGTGCCAGCAGCTTGTACCTAGCGGGGACCTACAATGAGCAGTTCTTC. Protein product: CASSLYLAGTYNEQFF.

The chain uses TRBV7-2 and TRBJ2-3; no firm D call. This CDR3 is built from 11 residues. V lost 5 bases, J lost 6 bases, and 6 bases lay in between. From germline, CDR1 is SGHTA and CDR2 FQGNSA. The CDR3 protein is CASSQVDTQYF. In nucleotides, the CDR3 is TGTGCCAGCAGCCAGGTCGATACGCAGTATTTT. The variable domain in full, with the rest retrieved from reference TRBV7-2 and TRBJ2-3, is GAGVSQSPSNKVTEKGKDVELRCDPISGHTALYWYRQSLGQGLEFLIYFQGNSAPDKSGLPSDRFSAERTGGSVSTLTIQRTQQEDSAVYLCASSQVDTQYFGPGTRLTVL.

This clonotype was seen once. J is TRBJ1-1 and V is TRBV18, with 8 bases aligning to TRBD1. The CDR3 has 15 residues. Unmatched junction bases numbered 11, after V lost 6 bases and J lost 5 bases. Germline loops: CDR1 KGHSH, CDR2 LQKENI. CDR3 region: CASSPTEQGGTEAFF. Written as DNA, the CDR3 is TGTGCCAGCTCCCCGACTGAACAGGGGGGGACTGAAGCTTTCTTT.

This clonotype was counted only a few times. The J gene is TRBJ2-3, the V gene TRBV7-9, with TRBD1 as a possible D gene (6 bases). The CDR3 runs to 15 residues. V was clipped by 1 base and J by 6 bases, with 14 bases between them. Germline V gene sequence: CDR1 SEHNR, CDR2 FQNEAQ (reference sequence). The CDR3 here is CASSLGGGPHDTQYF. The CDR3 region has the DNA TGTGCCAGCAGCTTAGGAGGGGGACCACACGATACGCAGTATTTT.

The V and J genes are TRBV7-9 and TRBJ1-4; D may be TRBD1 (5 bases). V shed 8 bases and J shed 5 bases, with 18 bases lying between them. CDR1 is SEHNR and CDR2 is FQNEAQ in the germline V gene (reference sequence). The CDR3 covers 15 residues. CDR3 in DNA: TGTGCCAGCGGTACGGGGCGGTTGGGAAATGAAAAACTGTTTTTT. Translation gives CASGTGRLGNEKLFF.

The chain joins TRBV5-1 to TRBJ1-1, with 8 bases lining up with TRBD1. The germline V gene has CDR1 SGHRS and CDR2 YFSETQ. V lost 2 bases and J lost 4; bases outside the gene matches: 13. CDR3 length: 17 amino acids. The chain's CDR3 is CASSLRQGPYVPTEAFF. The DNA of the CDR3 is TGCGCCAGCAGCTTACGACAGGGGCCGTACGTCCCCACTGAAGCTTTCTTT.

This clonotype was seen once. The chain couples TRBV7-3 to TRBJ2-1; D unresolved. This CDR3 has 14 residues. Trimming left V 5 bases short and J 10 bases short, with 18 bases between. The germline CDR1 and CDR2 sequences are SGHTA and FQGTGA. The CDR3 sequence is CASSPTAVRPEQFF. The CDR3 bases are TGTGCCAGCAGCCCTACGGCGGTCCGCCCCGAGCAGTTCTTC.

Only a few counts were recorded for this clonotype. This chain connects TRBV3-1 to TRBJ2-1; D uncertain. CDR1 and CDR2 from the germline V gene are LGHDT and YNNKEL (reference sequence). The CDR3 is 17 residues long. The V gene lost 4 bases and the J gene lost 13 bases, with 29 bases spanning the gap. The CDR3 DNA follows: TGTGCCAGCAGCCGAGAACTTCTACAGTCGGGCGAACGGCTACAGTTCTTC. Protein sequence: CASSRELLQSGERLQFF.

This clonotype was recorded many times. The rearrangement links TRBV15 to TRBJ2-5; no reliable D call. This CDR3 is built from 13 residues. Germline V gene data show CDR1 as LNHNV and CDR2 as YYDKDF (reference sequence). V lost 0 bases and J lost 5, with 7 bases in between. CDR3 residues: CATSRDEVETQYF. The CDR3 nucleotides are TGTGCCACCAGCAGAGATGAGGTCGAGACCCAGTACTTC. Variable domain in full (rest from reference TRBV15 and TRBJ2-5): DAMVIQNPRYQVTQFGKPVTLSCSQTLNHNVMYWYQQKSSQAPKLLFHYYDKDFNNEADTPDNFQSRRPNTSFCFLDIRSPGLGDTAMYLCATSRDEVETQYFGPGTRLLVL.

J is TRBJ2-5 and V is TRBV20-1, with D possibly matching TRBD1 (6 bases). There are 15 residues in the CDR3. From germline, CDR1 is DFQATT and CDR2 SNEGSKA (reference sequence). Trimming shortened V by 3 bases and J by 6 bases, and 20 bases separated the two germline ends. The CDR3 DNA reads TGCAGTGCTAGGGGGAGCAGGGGACCCCTCAAGACCCAGTACTTC. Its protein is CSARGSRGPLKTQYF.

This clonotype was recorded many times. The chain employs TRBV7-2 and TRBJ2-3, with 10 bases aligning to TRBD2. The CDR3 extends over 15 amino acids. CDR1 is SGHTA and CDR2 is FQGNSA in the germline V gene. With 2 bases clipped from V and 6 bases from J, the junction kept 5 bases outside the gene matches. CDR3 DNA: TGTGCCAGCAGCTTAAGCGGGGGGGCCGGCGATACGCAGTATTTT. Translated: CASSLSGGAGDTQYF.

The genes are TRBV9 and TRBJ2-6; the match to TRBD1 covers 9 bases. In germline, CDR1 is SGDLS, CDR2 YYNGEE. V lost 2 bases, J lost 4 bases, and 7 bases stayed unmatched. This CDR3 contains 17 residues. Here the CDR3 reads CASSVGTGSYGANVLTF. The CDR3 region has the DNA TGTGCCAGCAGCGTCGGGACAGGGAGTTACGGGGCCAACGTCCTGACTTTC.

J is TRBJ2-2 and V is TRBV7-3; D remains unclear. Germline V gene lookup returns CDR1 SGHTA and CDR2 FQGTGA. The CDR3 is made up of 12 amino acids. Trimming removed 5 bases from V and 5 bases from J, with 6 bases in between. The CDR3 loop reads CASSQDTGELFF. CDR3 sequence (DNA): TGTGCCAGCAGCCAAGATACCGGGGAGCTGTTTTTT. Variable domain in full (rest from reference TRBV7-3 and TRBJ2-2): GAGVSQTPSNKVTEKGKYVELRCDPISGHTALYWYRQSLGQGPEFLIYFQGTGAADDSGLPNDRFFAVRPEGSVSTLKIQRTERGDSAVYLCASSQDTGELFFGEGSRLTVL.

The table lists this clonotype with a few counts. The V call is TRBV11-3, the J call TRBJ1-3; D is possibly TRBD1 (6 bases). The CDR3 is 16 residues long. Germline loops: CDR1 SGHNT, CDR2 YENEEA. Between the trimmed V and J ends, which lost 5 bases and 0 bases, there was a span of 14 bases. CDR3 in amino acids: CASSHRDTNSGNTIYF. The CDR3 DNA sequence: TGTGCCAGCAGCCACCGGGACACCAACTCTGGAAACACCATATATTTT.

CDR3 sequence: CASSQDLSRGVYNEQFF. Written as DNA, the CDR3 is TGTGCCAGCAGCCAAGATCTCAGTCGGGGGGTCTACAATGAGCAGTTCTTC. The chain has TRBV3-1 and TRBJ2-1; TRBD2 matches 7 bases. Germline V gene data show CDR1 as LGHDT and CDR2 as YNNKEL (reference sequence). Trimming cost V 0 bases and J 3 bases; bases outside gene matches: 8. This CDR3 spans 17 amino acids.

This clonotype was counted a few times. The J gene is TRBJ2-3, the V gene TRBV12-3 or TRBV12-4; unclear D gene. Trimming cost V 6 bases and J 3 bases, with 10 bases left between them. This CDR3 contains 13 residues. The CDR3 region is CASRRTATDTQYF. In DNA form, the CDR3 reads TGTGCCAGCAGAAGAACAGCGACAGATACGCAGTATTTT.

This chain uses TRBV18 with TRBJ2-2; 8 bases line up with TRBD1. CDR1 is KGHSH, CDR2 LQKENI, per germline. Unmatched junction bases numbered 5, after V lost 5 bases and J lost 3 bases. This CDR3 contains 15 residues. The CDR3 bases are TGTGCCAGCTCAGGACAGGGACTTGACACCGGGGAGCTGTTTTTT. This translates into CASSGQGLDTGELFF.

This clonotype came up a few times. The CDR3 coding sequence is TGTGCCACCTCGGACCAGGGGGCAAACACCGGGGAGCTGTTTTTT. Translation gives CATSDQGANTGELFF. The chain carries TRBV10-3 and TRBJ2-2; 8 bases fit TRBD1. Germline CDR1 is ENHRY and CDR2 is SYGVKD. The CDR3 has 15 residues. The V and J ends lost 10 bases and 2 bases, in that order; junction bases with no gene match: 9.

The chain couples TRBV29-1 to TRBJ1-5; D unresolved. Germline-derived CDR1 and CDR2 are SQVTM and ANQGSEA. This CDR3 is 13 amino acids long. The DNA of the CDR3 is TGCAGTGCTCTTGAGGGCTTTGATCAGCCCCAGCATTTT. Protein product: CSALEGFDQPQHF.

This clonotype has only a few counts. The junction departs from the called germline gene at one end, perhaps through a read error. The DNA of the CDR3 is TGTGCCAGCGGCTTCCTTGGGGATACGCAGTATTTT. Amino acids: CASGFLGDTQYF. This chain joins TRBV7-9 and TRBJ2-3; D call uncertain. Looked up from germline, CDR1 is SEHNR and CDR2 is FQNEAQ (reference sequence). CDR3 length: 12 amino acids.

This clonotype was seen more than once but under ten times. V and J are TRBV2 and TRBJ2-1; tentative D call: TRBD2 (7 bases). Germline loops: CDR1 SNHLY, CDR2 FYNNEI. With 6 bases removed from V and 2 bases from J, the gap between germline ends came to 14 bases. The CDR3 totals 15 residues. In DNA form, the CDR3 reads TGTGCCAGCAGGTTAAGGGGGGGCCCCTACAATGAGCAGTTCTTC. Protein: CASRLRGGPYNEQFF.

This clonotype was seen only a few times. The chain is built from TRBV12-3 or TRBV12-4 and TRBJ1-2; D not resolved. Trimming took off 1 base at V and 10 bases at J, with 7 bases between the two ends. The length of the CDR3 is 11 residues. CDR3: CASSLGGLYTF. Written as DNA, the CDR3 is TGTGCCAGCAGTTTAGGCGGCCTCTACACCTTC.